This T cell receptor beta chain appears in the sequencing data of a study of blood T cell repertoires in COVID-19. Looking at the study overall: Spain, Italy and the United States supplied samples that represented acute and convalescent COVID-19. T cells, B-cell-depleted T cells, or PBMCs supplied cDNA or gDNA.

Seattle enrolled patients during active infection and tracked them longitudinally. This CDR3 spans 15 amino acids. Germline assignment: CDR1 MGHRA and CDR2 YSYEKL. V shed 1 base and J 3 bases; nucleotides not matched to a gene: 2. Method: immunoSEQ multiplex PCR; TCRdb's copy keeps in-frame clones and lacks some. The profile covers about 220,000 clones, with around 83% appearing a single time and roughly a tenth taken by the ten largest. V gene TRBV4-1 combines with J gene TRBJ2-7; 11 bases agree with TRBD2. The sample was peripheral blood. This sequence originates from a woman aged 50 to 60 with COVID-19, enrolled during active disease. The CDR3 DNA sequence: TGCGCCAGCAGCCAAGGGACTAGCGGGCGCTACGAGCAGTACTTC. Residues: CASSQGTSGRYEQYF.